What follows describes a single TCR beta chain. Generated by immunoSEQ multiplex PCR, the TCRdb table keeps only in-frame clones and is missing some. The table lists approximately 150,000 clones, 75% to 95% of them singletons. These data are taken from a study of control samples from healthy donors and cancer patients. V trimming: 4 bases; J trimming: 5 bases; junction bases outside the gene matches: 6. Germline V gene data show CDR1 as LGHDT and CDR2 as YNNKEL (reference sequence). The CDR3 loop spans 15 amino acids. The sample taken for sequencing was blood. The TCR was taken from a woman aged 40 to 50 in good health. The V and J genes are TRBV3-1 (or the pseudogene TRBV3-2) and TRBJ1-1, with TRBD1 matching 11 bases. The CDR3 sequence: CASSPGQGAGTEAFF. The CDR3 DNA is TGTGCCAGCAGCCCAGGACAGGGGGCGGGTACTGAAGCTTTCTTT.